The 5 T cell receptor beta chains below come from one sample, sequenced in a study of cytomegalovirus exposure and HLA in healthy donors (dated by TCRdb to the late 2010s). Library method: the immunoSEQ multiplex PCR assay. For the multiplex PCR, a mixture combining 60 forward primers for TCR Vbeta segments and 13 reverse primers for TCR Jbeta segments was used. Sourced from immuneACCESS, this table was stored by TCRdb with only in-frame sequences that have V and J called. A share of the clones is absent; for the studies checked, an unresolved V gene accounts for under half, and the remainder has no known explanation. This sample comprises around 160,000 clones, roughly 80% of them detected only once. Less than 15% of the sample rests with the top ten. Sequencing was carried out using PBMCs. These receptors all stem from a man between 35 and 55 years old in good health and CMV-seropositive.

In its sample, this clone was seen a few times. The chain links TRBV7-2 to TRBJ2-7; a weak D match, TRBD2 (5 bases). CDR3 length: 16 residues. The V gene lost 1 base and the J gene lost 2 bases, with 15 bases spanning the gap. Germline assignment: CDR1 SGHTA and CDR2 FQGNSA. CDR3 sequence: CASSLGGAEYTYEQYF. CDR3 DNA sequence: TGTGCCAGCAGCTTAGGGGGAGCGGAGTATACCTACGAGCAGTACTTC.

The sample holds a few counts of this clone. The chain recombines TRBV11-2 with TRBJ1-3; D remains unclear. The CDR3 loop spans 18 amino acids. V lost 5 bases and J lost 4, with 24 bases in between. CDR1 and CDR2 (germline): SGHAT, FQNNGV. DNA for the CDR3: TGTGCCAGCAGCCCGGCTCCCCGTTATGGGAGTTGGGGAAACACCATATATTTT. Translating gives CASSPAPRYGSWGNTIYF.

This chain connects TRBV7-2 to TRBJ2-7, with D tentatively TRBD2 (5 bases). The CDR3 runs 16 residues. V was pared by 2 bases and J by 2 bases, with 16 bases between. Germline V lookup: CDR1 SGHTA, CDR2 FQGNSA. The DNA for the CDR3 is TGTGCCAGCAGCTTAAGAGCGGCGGGTCTAACCTACGAGCAGTACTTC. The encoded protein is CASSLRAAGLTYEQYF. The full variable domain, completed using reference TRBV7-2 and TRBJ2-7, is GAGVSQSPSNKVTEKGKDVELRCDPISGHTALYWYRQSLGQGLEFLIYFQGNSAPDKSGLPSDRFSAERTGGSVSTLTIQRTQQEDSAVYLCASSLRAAGLTYEQYFGPGTRLTVT.

On this clone: This specimen includes other DNA sequences encoding the same CDR3. V usage is TRBV20-1 and J usage is TRBJ2-7; tentatively, D is TRBD1 (5 bases). This CDR3 contains 11 residues. Trimming cost V 6 bases and J 5 bases, with 11 bases left between them. The germline V gene has CDR1 DFQATT and CDR2 SNEGSKA (reference sequence). The CDR3 reads CSAAQGNEQYF. The DNA for the CDR3 is TGCAGTGCAGCGCAGGGAAACGAGCAGTACTTC.

This clone appeared a few times. The J gene is TRBJ2-7, the V gene TRBV28; D is unresolved. The CDR3 runs 14 residues. The V end lost 5 bases, the J end lost 4 bases, and 15 bases lay between the germline ends. Per the germline V gene, CDR1 is MDHEN and CDR2 is SYDVKM. The CDR3, as DNA: TGTGCCAGCAGTCGTCCGGGTTCACTTTACGAGCAGTACTTC. This encodes CASSRPGSLYEQYF.